The subject of this entry is one TCR beta chain. The CDR3 is 14 amino acids. Germline V gene lookup returns CDR1 SGHDT and CDR2 YYEEEE. V lost 3 bases, J lost 5 bases, and 5 bases stayed unmatched. Profiled with immunoSEQ multiplex PCR; TCRdb holds only in-frame clones, not every one. The sample holds roughly 8,500 clones, under 85% seen once. This specimen comes from a study of tumour-infiltrating T cells in Burkitt lymphoma. About the research overall: Survival, overall and progression-free, tracked with productive clonality.

The sequence derives from a human donor with diffuse large B-cell lymphoma. The chain combines TRBV5-6 with TRBJ2-5; TRBD2 matches 9 bases. The sample taken for sequencing was tumor tissue. The CDR3 region has the DNA TGTGCCAGCAGCTCGGCGGGGGGGTTTGAGACCCAGTACTTC. Protein product: CASSSAGGFETQYF.